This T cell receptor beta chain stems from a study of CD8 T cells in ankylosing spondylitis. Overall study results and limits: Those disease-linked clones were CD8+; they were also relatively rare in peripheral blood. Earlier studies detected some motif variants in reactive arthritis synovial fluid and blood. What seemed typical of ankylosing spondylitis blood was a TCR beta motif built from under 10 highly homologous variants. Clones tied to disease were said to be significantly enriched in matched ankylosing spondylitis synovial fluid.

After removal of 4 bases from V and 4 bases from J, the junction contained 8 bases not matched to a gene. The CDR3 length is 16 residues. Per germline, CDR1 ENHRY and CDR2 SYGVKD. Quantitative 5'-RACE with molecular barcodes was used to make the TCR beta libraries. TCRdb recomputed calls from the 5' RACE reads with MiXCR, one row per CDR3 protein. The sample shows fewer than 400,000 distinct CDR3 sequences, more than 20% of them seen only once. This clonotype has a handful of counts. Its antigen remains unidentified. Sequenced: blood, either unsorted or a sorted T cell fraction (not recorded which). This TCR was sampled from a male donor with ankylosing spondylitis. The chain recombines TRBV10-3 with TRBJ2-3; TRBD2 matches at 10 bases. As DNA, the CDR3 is TGTGCCATCAGTGGGGTCCTAGCGGGAGCATCAGATACGCAGTATTTT. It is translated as CAISGVLAGASDTQYF.